What follows are 26 T cell receptor beta chains derived from one specimen sequenced in a study of T cell responses to AZD1222 COVID-19 vaccine. This table comes from immunoSEQ multiplex PCR, and its TCRdb copy is limited to in-frame clones, with some not included. In the table there are about 120,000 clones, over 75% of which are singletons. The starting material was peripheral blood, obtained on day 0 of AZD1222 vaccination. The source is an adult in good health.

V and J are TRBV6-5 and TRBJ2-7; 8 nucleotides match TRBD1. With V trimmed by 0 bases and J by 4 bases, 8 bases remained unmatched. This CDR3 has 16 residues. The germline V gene encodes CDR1 MNHEY and CDR2 SVGAGI. The CDR3 loop is CASSYSGDRSRYEQYF. The CDR3 nucleotides read TGTGCCAGCAGTTACTCGGGGGACAGGTCGCGGTACGAGCAGTACTTC.

The V call is TRBV6-2 or TRBV6-3, the J call TRBJ1-3, with D unresolved. Germline V gene sequence: CDR1 MNHEY, CDR2 SVGEGT. CDR3 length: 19 amino acids. The V end lost 6 bases, the J end lost 0 bases, and 24 bases lay between the germline ends. The CDR3 DNA is TGTGCCAGCAGCCCCCCATCGTCGGTCATTTCTTACTCTGGAAACACCATATATTTT. It yields the protein CASSPPSSVISYSGNTIYF.

This rearrangement joins TRBV4-3 to TRBJ2-1; a possible D gene is TRBD2 (7 bases). The CDR3 runs to 15 residues. V was pared by 0 bases and J by 9 bases, with 15 bases between. In germline, CDR1 is LGHNA, CDR2 YSLEER. CDR3 sequence reads: CASSQDLGRGREQFF. The CDR3 coding sequence is TGCGCCAGCAGCCAAGACTTGGGGCGGGGGCGTGAGCAGTTCTTC.

The chain couples TRBV27 to TRBJ2-1, with D perhaps given as TRBD1 or TRBD2 (6 bases each). This CDR3 is built from 15 residues. CDR1 is MNHEY and CDR2 is SMNVEV in the germline V gene (reference sequence). Trimming pared 8 bases from V and 4 bases from J, leaving 18 bases between. CDR3 residues: CASRSSGAQYNEQFF. The CDR3 DNA is TGTGCCAGCCGGTCGTCGGGGGCGCAATACAATGAGCAGTTCTTC.

The rearrangement uses TRBV7-9 and TRBJ1-2; perhaps TRBD1 as D (5 bases). CDR1 is SEHNR, CDR2 FQNEAQ, per germline (reference sequence). This CDR3 has 14 residues. Deletions cut 5 bases from V and 4 bases from J, with 14 bases between. Here the CDR3 reads CASSPGFQSYGYTF. CDR3 nucleotide sequence: TGTGCCAGCAGCCCAGGGTTTCAGAGCTATGGCTACACCTTC.

In DNA form, the CDR3 reads TGTGCCAGCAGTGAAAAGGGGGTCAATCAGCCCCAGCATTTT. Translated: CASSEKGVNQPQHF. The rearrangement joins TRBV6-1 to TRBJ1-5; D might be TRBD1 (6 bases). This CDR3 comprises 14 residues. Trimming pared 2 bases from V and 3 bases from J, leaving 8 bases between. CDR1 MNHNS and CDR2 SASEGT come from the germline V gene.

The chain is built from TRBV4-2 and TRBJ2-7; possible D gene TRBD1, 5 bases. Per the germline V gene, CDR1 is LGHNA and CDR2 is YNFKEQ. CDR3 length equals 15 residues. V lost 1 base and J 1 base, leaving 11 bases between the germline ends. The chain's CDR3 is CASSQVLTVSYEQYF. The CDR3 nucleotides are TGTGCCAGCAGCCAAGTGCTGACAGTATCCTACGAGCAGTACTTC.

V usage is TRBV7-6 and J usage is TRBJ1-6, with 8 positions matching TRBD1. The J segment lost 5 bases and the V segment lost 6 bases, leaving 3 bases of the junction unmatched. Germline CDR1 SGHVS, CDR2 FNYEAQ. The CDR3 has 14 residues. In nucleotides, the CDR3 is TGTGCCAGCAGACCGACAGGGGATAATTCACCCCTCCACTTT. Encoded protein: CASRPTGDNSPLHF.

The chain has TRBV4-1 and TRBJ1-5; D gene uncertain. V was clipped by 1 base and J by 6 bases, with 16 bases between them. The CDR3 runs 16 residues. Germline lookup yields CDR1 MGHRA and CDR2 YSYEKL. The CDR3 coding sequence is TGCGCCAGCAGCCAAGTCTCGGCGGGCGTGAGTCAGCCCCAGCATTTT. It encodes CASSQVSAGVSQPQHF.

This chain connects TRBV4-3 to TRBJ1-2; D perhaps matches TRBD1 (6 bases). This CDR3 is built from 22 residues. Germline V lookup: CDR1 LGHNA, CDR2 YSLEER. The V gene lost 0 bases and the J gene lost 1 base, with 30 bases spanning the gap. CDR3 nucleotides: TGCGCCAGCAGCCAAGAGAACCTTCGGGGGCCCGAGGACATCCCCCTTAACTATGGCTACACCTTC. This gives the protein CASSQENLRGPEDIPLNYGYTF.

For this clone: Its ends do not fully match the called genes, so a read error is possible. The genes are TRBV28 and TRBJ1-4, with a weak D call TRBD1 (6 bases). The CDR3 covers 17 residues. CDR1 and CDR2 from the germline V gene are MDHEN and SYDVKM. For the CDR3, the DNA is TGTGCCAGCAGTCCACTGCCCTTCAGGGGCACTATTGAAAAACTGTTTTTT. Protein sequence: CASSPLPFRGTIEKLFF.

V gene TRBV10-3 combines with J gene TRBJ2-5; 8 nucleotides line up with TRBD2. Germline CDR1 and CDR2: ENHRY and SYGVKD. There are 14 residues in the CDR3. V was clipped by 7 bases and J by 5 bases; unmatched bases: 9. The CDR3 coding sequence is TGTGCCATCACTGACAGCGGGAGTTGGGAGACCCAGTACTTC. This gives the protein CAITDSGSWETQYF.

V usage is TRBV7-2 and J usage is TRBJ2-7; 7 bases are a match to TRBD1. The length of the CDR3 is 15 residues. The germline V gene has CDR1 SGHTA and CDR2 FQGNSA. V lost 5 bases to trimming and J lost 0 bases; unmatched junction nucleotides: 7. CDR3 in amino acids: CASSRWTGSSYEQYF. Written as DNA, the CDR3 is TGTGCCAGCAGCAGATGGACAGGCAGCTCCTACGAGCAGTACTTC.

The chain has TRBV4-1 and TRBJ1-1, with 7 bases identical to TRBD1. This CDR3 comprises 15 residues. The V segment lost 1 base and the J segment 5 bases; nucleotides outside the gene matches: 7. Germline V lookup: CDR1 MGHRA, CDR2 YSYEKL. The DNA of the CDR3 is TGCGCCAGCAGCCAAGCTCACAGGGGAAGGACTGAAGCTTTCTTT. Its protein product is CASSQAHRGRTEAFF.

CDR3 bases: TGCGCCAGCAGCCGAGCCGGGACGGGAAATGAAAAACTGTTTTTT. This codes for CASSRAGTGNEKLFF. The chain joins TRBV4-1 to TRBJ1-4, with a possible D match to TRBD1 (5 bases). The germline gives CDR1 MGHRA, CDR2 YSYEKL. Trimming stripped 4 bases from V and 5 bases from J, with 14 bases between. This CDR3 has 15 amino acids.

This sequence joins TRBV5-4 and TRBJ2-3; 11 bases fit TRBD2. This CDR3 is 16 amino acids long. The V gene's germline CDR1 is SGHNT and CDR2 YYREEE (reference sequence). The J segment lost 5 bases and the V segment lost 4 bases, leaving 9 bases of the junction unmatched. The CDR3 nucleotides are TGTGCCAGCAGCGTACCTAGCGGGGGGAATGTAGATACGCAGTATTTT. As protein: CASSVPSGGNVDTQYF.

The J gene is TRBJ2-5, the V gene TRBV3-1 (or the pseudogene TRBV3-2), with TRBD1 identical over 11 bases. The V and J ends lost 1 base and 3 bases, in that order; junction bases with no gene match: 7. Germline CDR1 is LGHDT and CDR2 is YNNKEL (reference sequence). This CDR3 spans 17 amino acids. The CDR3 bases are TGTGCCAGCAGCCAAGCCCCGGGACAGGGGGTGGAAGAGACCCAGTACTTC. The encoded protein is CASSQAPGQGVEETQYF.

This chain connects TRBV6-2 or TRBV6-3 to TRBJ2-3; TRBD1 or TRBD2 may be the D gene (5 bases each). The germline gives CDR1 MNHEY, CDR2 SVGEGT. This CDR3 comprises 14 residues. The V and J ends lost 4 bases and 6 bases respectively, with 14 bases between them. The CDR3 reads CASSSSSRDDTQYF. The CDR3 DNA follows: TGTGCCAGCAGTTCCTCCTCCCGGGACGATACGCAGTATTTT.

The chain joins TRBV6-2 or TRBV6-3 to TRBJ1-5, with TRBD1 as a possible D gene (6 bases). The CDR3 covers 14 residues. Germline V lookup: CDR1 MNHEY, CDR2 SVGEGT. Between the trimmed V and J ends, which lost 6 bases and 3 bases, there was a span of 12 bases. The CDR3 sequence: CASSPGGVNQPQHF. CDR3 DNA sequence: TGTGCCAGCAGCCCCGGGGGCGTCAATCAGCCCCAGCATTTT.

The chain combines TRBV5-1 with TRBJ1-2; D not certain. The ends were cut back, 0 bases at V and 3 bases at J, with 21 bases in the middle. This CDR3 is 18 amino acids long. Looked up from germline, CDR1 is SGHRS and CDR2 is YFSETQ. In DNA form, the CDR3 reads TGCGCCAGCAGCTTGGAGTCAGGCACCGTTAGTGGACACTATGGCTACACCTTC. Translating gives CASSLESGTVSGHYGYTF.

In this sample, this clone turned up once. The chain recombines TRBV5-5 with TRBJ1-4, with a possible D match to TRBD1 (5 bases). Germline-derived CDR1 and CDR2 are SGHKS and YYEKEE (reference sequence). This CDR3 contains 16 residues. V was cut by 2 bases and J by 11 bases, with 22 bases left in between. The DNA for the CDR3 is TGTGCCAGCAGCTTAGAAGATCAGGACGCGTGGGGGAAACTGTTTTTT. This codes for CASSLEDQDAWGKLFF. The variable domain in full, completed from reference TRBV5-5 and TRBJ1-4, reads DAGVTQSPTHLIKTRGQQVTLRCSPISGHKSVSWYQQVLGQGPQFIFQYYEKEERGRGNFPDRFSARQFPNYSSELNVNALLLGDSALYLCASSLEDQDAWGKLFFGSGTQLSVL.

V and J are TRBV30 and TRBJ1-4; D not certain. CDR1 is GTSNPN and CDR2 is SVGIG in the germline V gene (reference sequence). The V end was cut by 0 bases, the J end by 8 bases, with 10 bases between. The CDR3 sequence is 13 residues long. CDR3 nucleotide sequence: TGTGCCTGGAGTGTACTCGAGAGGGAAAAACTGTTTTTT. Translating it yields CAWSVLEREKLFF.

The chain carries TRBV12-5 and TRBJ1-2, with D unresolved. The CDR3 runs 14 residues. Germline loops: CDR1 LGHNT, CDR2 FRNRAP. Trimming took off 2 bases at V and 1 base at J, with 8 bases between the two ends. The CDR3 sequence: CASGLTGSNYGYTF. The DNA of the CDR3 is TGTGCTAGTGGTTTGACCGGGAGTAACTATGGCTACACCTTC.

CDR3: CAISESPRSLLGGYTF. The CDR3 DNA reads TGTGCCATCAGTGAGTCTCCGCGGAGTCTGCTCGGTGGCTACACCTTC. The chain has TRBV10-3 and TRBJ1-2; D call uncertain. CDR3 size: 16 residues. Trimming took off 0 bases at V and 7 bases at J, with 18 bases between the two ends. Germline-derived CDR1 and CDR2 are ENHRY and SYGVKD.

V usage is TRBV5-6 and J usage is TRBJ2-1; D is perhaps TRBD2 (6 bases). V was trimmed by 1 base and J by 7 bases, leaving 21 bases between them. The CDR3 covers 17 residues. CDR1 and CDR2 from the germline V gene are SGHDT and YYEEEE. CDR3 bases: TGTGCCAGCAGCTTGTGGGCAAGGGAGGTATTATGGAATGAGCAGTTCTTC. Translating it yields CASSLWAREVLWNEQFF.

The CDR3 here is CASRPPGGGGYTF. CDR3 DNA sequence: TGTGCCAGCAGACCCCCGGGGGGAGGGGGCTACACCTTC. This chain connects TRBV6-5 to TRBJ1-2; a weak D match, TRBD1 (5 bases). With 6 bases removed from V and 8 bases from J, the gap between germline ends came to 16 bases. Germline CDR1 is MNHEY and CDR2 is SVGAGI. CDR3 length equals 13 residues.